What follows are 25 T cell receptor beta chains derived from one specimen sequenced in a study of T cell responses to AZD1222 COVID-19 vaccine. Measured with immunoSEQ multiplex PCR; TCRdb has only the in-frame clones, and not every one. Found here are about 170,000 clones, just over 90% of them singletons; the top ten hold about 4.2%. Specimen: peripheral blood, collected on day 0 of AZD1222 vaccination. These receptors were obtained from an adult in good health.

The CDR3 DNA reads TGTGCCAGCAGGGACAGTTCAACAGTGTATGGCTACACCTTC. Translating it yields CASRDSSTVYGYTF. The rearrangement joins TRBV25-1 to TRBJ1-2; possible D gene TRBD1, 6 bases. V was pared by 6 bases and J by 5 bases, with 16 bases between. CDR1 and CDR2 (germline): MGHDK, SYGVNS. The CDR3 has 14 amino acids.

The genes are TRBV5-1 and TRBJ1-2; 8 bases map to TRBD1. The germline V gene encodes CDR1 SGHRS and CDR2 YFSETQ. Trimming removed 2 bases from V and 8 bases from J; junction bases left unmatched: 5. CDR3 length: 13 amino acids. The CDR3 loop is CASSLQTGDGYTF. The CDR3 bases are TGCGCCAGCAGCTTACAGACAGGGGACGGCTACACCTTC. The full variable domain, with the rest looked up from reference TRBV5-1 and TRBJ1-2, is KAGVTQTPRYLIKTRGQQVTLSCSPISGHRSVSWYQQTPGQGLQFLFEYFSETQRNKGNFPGRFSGRQFSNSRSEMNVSTLELGDSALYLCASSLQTGDGYTFGSGTRLTVV.

This chain connects TRBV3-1 (or the pseudogene TRBV3-2) to TRBJ2-7; 8 nucleotides agree with TRBD1. The germline V gene has CDR1 LGHDT and CDR2 YNNKEL (reference sequence). This CDR3 has 14 residues. After removal of 4 bases from V and 3 bases from J, the junction contained 5 bases not matched to a gene. The CDR3 region has the DNA TGTGCCAGCAGCCCCGGGACAGGAAACTACGAGCAGTACTTC. Its protein is CASSPGTGNYEQYF.

V usage is TRBV7-9 and J usage is TRBJ2-3; D unresolved. Trimming cost V 4 bases and J 4 bases, with 6 bases left between them. This CDR3 region has 12 residues. Germline lookup yields CDR1 SEHNR and CDR2 FQNEAQ (reference sequence). Written as DNA, the CDR3 is TGTGCCAGCAGCTCATTAGCAGATACGCAGTATTTT. Protein: CASSSLADTQYF.

The chain couples TRBV6-5 to TRBJ2-7; D is unresolved. Germline CDR1 reads MNHEY; CDR2 reads SVGAGI. The CDR3 is 13 amino acids. The ends were cut back, 6 bases at V and 2 bases at J, with 11 bases in the middle. The CDR3 nucleotides read TGTGCCAGCAGCCTGTCTGGACCCTACGAGCAGTACTTC. This sequence encodes CASSLSGPYEQYF.

The V call is TRBV5-1, the J call TRBJ2-2; TRBD1 matches at 7 bases. The trim removed 4 bases at V and 6 bases at J, leaving 9 bases unmatched. Germline CDR1 reads SGHRS; CDR2 reads YFSETQ. The length of the CDR3 is 15 residues. CDR3 loop: CASSPGTEGAGELFF. The CDR3 DNA follows: TGCGCCAGCAGCCCCGGGACAGAGGGGGCCGGGGAGCTGTTTTTT.

The chain is built from TRBV7-6 and TRBJ1-1, with 7 bases matching TRBD1. CDR1 is SGHVS, CDR2 FNYEAQ, per germline. Trimming cost V 5 bases and J 4 bases; bases outside gene matches: 4. This CDR3 has 13 residues. The CDR3 region has the DNA TGTGCCAGCAGCCCAGACAGGGCCACTGAAGCTTTCTTT. Translation: CASSPDRATEAFF.

The genes are TRBV3-1 (or the pseudogene TRBV3-2) and TRBJ1-2, with D maybe TRBD1 (6 bases). This CDR3 comprises 15 residues. Germline V CDR1 and CDR2: LGHDT, YNNKEL (reference sequence). Deletions cut 5 bases from V and 3 bases from J, with 16 bases between. The CDR3 loop reads CASSGNRASYYGYTF. The CDR3 DNA sequence: TGTGCCAGCAGCGGAAACAGGGCTAGTTACTATGGCTACACCTTC.

This clone was observed a single time. This chain joins TRBV12-5 and TRBJ1-1; TRBD1 matches 8 bases. Trimming removed 3 bases from V and 8 bases from J; junction bases left unmatched: 2. CDR1 and CDR2 (germline): LGHNT, FRNRAP. This CDR3 region has 12 residues. Here the CDR3 reads CASGFPGGEAFF. The CDR3 DNA is TGTGCTAGTGGTTTCCCAGGGGGCGAAGCTTTCTTT.

This sequence joins TRBV10-1 and TRBJ1-2; D gene unclear. Trimming cost V 3 bases and J 4 bases, with 12 bases left between them. Germline V lookup: CDR1 WNHNN, CDR2 SYGVQD (reference sequence). The CDR3 is 14 amino acids. CDR3 DNA sequence: TGCGCCAGCAGTGATAGTGGGCAGCTCTATGGCTACACCTTC. This codes for CASSDSGQLYGYTF.

The CDR3 bases are TGCGCCAGCAGCCTCATAGCTGGGGGAGGTTTCACTGAAGCTTTCTTT. Its translation is CASSLIAGGGFTEAFF. V usage is TRBV5-1 and J usage is TRBJ1-1; maybe TRBD1 (5 bases). The CDR3 extends over 16 amino acids. Trimming shortened V by 4 bases and J by 4 bases, and 20 bases separated the two germline ends. Germline V lookup: CDR1 SGHRS, CDR2 YFSETQ.

A few counts support this clone. This chain connects TRBV10-1 to TRBJ1-2; D might be TRBD1 (6 bases). Deletions cut 6 bases from V and 2 bases from J, with 19 bases between. Germline V gene lookup returns CDR1 WNHNN and CDR2 SYGVQD (reference sequence). This CDR3 is built from 16 residues. The CDR3 sequence: CASRGRTDATNYGYTF. The CDR3 DNA reads TGCGCCAGCAGGGGGAGGACAGATGCCACCAACTATGGCTACACCTTC.

In its sample, this clone was seen once. The V and J genes are TRBV10-1 and TRBJ2-7; the D is unclear. The V gene lost 4 bases and the J gene lost 2 bases, with 9 bases spanning the gap. The CDR3 covers 13 residues. The germline V gene encodes CDR1 WNHNN and CDR2 SYGVQD (reference sequence). The CDR3 DNA sequence: TGCGCCAGCAGTGTCGGCCCGGCCTACGAGCAGTACTTC. Protein sequence: CASSVGPAYEQYF.

The J gene is TRBJ1-1, the V gene TRBV25-1; D is ambiguous. With 4 bases removed from V and 1 base from J, the gap between germline ends came to 16 bases. Germline V gives CDR1 MGHDK, CDR2 SYGVNS. The CDR3 is 16 residues long. The CDR3, as DNA: TGTGCCAGCAGTGTATTCGGTGGGTCTAGGAACACTGAAGCTTTCTTT. Translation: CASSVFGGSRNTEAFF. Full variable domain (rest looked up from reference TRBV25-1 and TRBJ1-1): EADIYQTPRYLVIGTGKKITLECSQTMGHDKMYWYQQDPGMELHLIHYSYGVNSTEKGDLSSESTVSRIRTEHFPLTLESARPSHTSQYLCASSVFGGSRNTEAFFGQGTRLTVV.

V is TRBV19 and J is TRBJ1-2, with 10 bases that match TRBD1. Germline CDR1 reads LNHDA; CDR2 reads SQIVND (reference sequence). The V segment lost 5 bases and the J segment 4 bases; nucleotides outside the gene matches: 4. The CDR3 has 14 amino acids. CDR3 DNA: TGTGCCAGTAGTCTCCGGACAGGGGGCTATGGCTACACCTTC. Protein sequence: CASSLRTGGYGYTF. Together with reference TRBV19 and TRBJ1-2, the CDR3 gives the full variable domain: DGGITQSPKYLFRKEGQNVTLSCEQNLNHDAMYWYRQDPGQGLRLIYYSQIVNDFQKGDIAEGYSVSREKKESFPLTVTSAQKNPTAFYLCASSLRTGGYGYTFGSGTRLTVV.

The chain links TRBV4-1 to TRBJ2-1, with D unresolved. The V end was cut by 0 bases, the J end by 2 bases, with 2 bases between. The CDR3 runs to 13 residues. Germline assignment: CDR1 MGHRA and CDR2 YSYEKL. The DNA for the CDR3 is TGCGCCAGCAGCCAAGAACCCTACAATGAGCAGTTCTTC. It yields the protein CASSQEPYNEQFF.

The chain has TRBV6-5 and TRBJ1-6; the D is unclear. The germline V gene encodes CDR1 MNHEY and CDR2 SVGAGI. Trimming removed 6 bases from V and 14 bases from J, with 20 bases in between. CDR3 length: 14 residues. The CDR3 loop reads CASSAGQERRTLHF. The CDR3 region has the DNA TGTGCCAGCAGCGCCGGGCAGGAGAGGAGGACCCTCCACTTT.

The V and J genes are TRBV3-1 (or the pseudogene TRBV3-2) and TRBJ2-1; 10 bases agree with TRBD1. The CDR3 covers 15 residues. J gave up 2 bases and V 5 bases, and 3 bases lay outside the gene matches. Per germline, CDR1 LGHDT and CDR2 YNNKEL (reference sequence). The CDR3, as DNA: TGTGCCAGCAGCTCGGACAGGGGGGCCTACAATGAGCAGTTCTTC. Encoded protein: CASSSDRGAYNEQFF.

The rearrangement links TRBV6-5 to TRBJ1-5; D is ambiguous. CDR1 is MNHEY and CDR2 is SVGAGI in the germline V gene. The CDR3 is 12 residues long. With 8 bases removed from V and 4 bases from J, the gap between germline ends came to 9 bases. CDR3 sequence reads: CASQYHNQPQHF. DNA for the CDR3: TGTGCCAGCCAATACCATAATCAGCCCCAGCATTTT.

The chain uses TRBV7-9 and TRBJ1-5; TRBD1 matches at 9 bases. The ends lost 3 bases at V and 5 bases at J; junction bases unmatched: 2. Germline assignment: CDR1 SEHNR and CDR2 FQNEAQ (reference sequence). The CDR3 is 14 amino acids. The CDR3 reads CASSLGQGDQPQHF. In nucleotides, the CDR3 is TGTGCCAGCAGCTTGGGACAGGGAGATCAGCCCCAGCATTTT.

The CDR3 DNA reads as TGTGCCAGCAGCTATTACACAGGGGGCTATAATGAAAAACTGTTTTTT. It encodes CASSYYTGGYNEKLFF. J is TRBJ1-4 and V is TRBV5-4, with 9 positions matching TRBD1. The CDR3 consists of 16 residues. The V gene's germline CDR1 is SGHNT and CDR2 YYREEE (reference sequence). Trimming removed 3 bases from V and 4 bases from J; junction bases left unmatched: 7. The full variable domain, completed using reference TRBV5-4 and TRBJ1-4, is ETGVTQSPTHLIKTRGQQVTLRCSSQSGHNTVSWYQQALGQGPQFIFQYYREEENGRGNFPPRFSGLQFPNYSSELNVNALELDDSALYLCASSYYTGGYNEKLFFGSGTQLSVL.

The V gene is TRBV5-4, the J gene TRBJ2-4, with 10 positions matching TRBD2. The CDR3 length is 15 residues. Germline assignment: CDR1 SGHNT and CDR2 YYREEE (reference sequence). The V gene end was trimmed by 5 bases and the J gene end by 0 bases; junction bases not matched to a gene: 2. CDR3 coding DNA: TGTGCCAGCAGTTCTAGCGGGGGAGCCAAAAACATTCAGTACTTC. Residues: CASSSSGGAKNIQYF.

The chain is built from TRBV5-1 and TRBJ1-1, with D possibly being TRBD1 (5 bases). Trimming left V 0 bases short and J 4 bases short, with 7 bases between. The CDR3 loop spans 13 amino acids. From germline, CDR1 is SGHRS and CDR2 YFSETQ. CDR3 amino acids: CASSLAQGTEAFF. CDR3 in DNA: TGCGCCAGCAGCTTGGCCCAGGGCACTGAAGCTTTCTTT.

The chain links TRBV3-1 (or the pseudogene TRBV3-2) to TRBJ2-4; D remains ambiguous. V was trimmed by 4 bases and J by 1 base, leaving 8 bases between them. The CDR3 totals 14 residues. Germline-derived CDR1 and CDR2 are LGHDT and YNNKEL (reference sequence). The CDR3 bases are TGTGCCAGCAGCCCTCACGATGCCAAAAACATTCAGTACTTC. Amino acids: CASSPHDAKNIQYF.

V usage is TRBV2 and J usage is TRBJ1-5; 8 nucleotides agree with TRBD1. V shed 6 bases and J 4 bases; nucleotides not matched to a gene: 2. The CDR3 has 13 amino acids. The germline CDR1 and CDR2 sequences are SNHLY and FYNNEI. CDR3 loop: CASRDRGNQPQHF. CDR3 in DNA: TGTGCCAGCAGAGACAGGGGTAATCAGCCCCAGCATTTT.